This T cell receptor (beta chain) was sequenced in a study of control samples from healthy donors and cancer patients. The table came from immunoSEQ multiplex PCR; TCRdb's copy has only in-frame clones and leaves some out. Here the sample spans approximately 87,000 clones, around 87% being singletons. CDR3 length equals 15 residues. Looked up from germline, CDR1 is SGHVS and CDR2 is FNYEAQ. Trimming removed 1 base at V and 0 bases at J, with 9 bases between. The genes are TRBV7-6 and TRBJ1-1; D perhaps matches TRBD1 (6 bases). This TCR was recovered from a woman in her forties or fifties in good health. Input material: blood. The CDR3, as DNA: TGTGCCAGCAGCTTAGAAGCAGGGGTGAACACTGAAGCTTTCTTT. It specifies CASSLEAGVNTEAFF. The variable domain in full, with the rest retrieved from reference TRBV7-6 and TRBJ1-1, is GAGVSQSPRYKVTKRGQDVALRCDPISGHVSLYWYRQALGQGPEFLTYFNYEAQQDKSGLPNDRFSAERPEGSISTLTIQRTEQRDSAMYRCASSLEAGVNTEAFFGQGTRLTVV.